Below, 29 T cell receptor beta chains from the same sample are listed, as sequenced in a study of cytomegalovirus exposure and HLA in healthy donors. PCR primers comprised 60 Vbeta and 13 Jbeta primers. The data were produced by immunoSEQ multiplex PCR, yet TCRdb's version contains in-frame clones alone and is incomplete. This table holds roughly 150,000 clones, 70% to 85% found once. What was sequenced was PBMCs. These receptors all stem from a woman aged 45-60 years in good health and CMV-seropositive.

The rearrangement links TRBV18 to TRBJ1-2, with 8 bases that match TRBD1. J was trimmed by 3 bases and V by 3 bases; bases with no gene match: 6. CDR3 length equals 15 residues. Germline V gene data show CDR1 as KGHSH and CDR2 as LQKENI. CDR3 sequence: CASSPDRAQDYGYTF. The CDR3 DNA sequence: TGTGCCAGCTCACCGGACAGGGCCCAGGACTATGGCTACACCTTC. Full variable domain (remainder filled in from reference TRBV18 and TRBJ1-2): NAGVMQNPRHLVRRRGQEARLRCSPMKGHSHVYWYRQLPEEGLKFMVYLQKENIIDESGMPKERFSAEFPKEGPSILRIQQVVRGDSAAYFCASSPDRAQDYGYTFGSGTRLTVV.

This chain connects TRBV4-2 to TRBJ2-1; TRBD2 might be the D (5 bases). The V end lost 3 bases, the J end lost 4 bases, and 16 bases lay between the germline ends. Per the germline V gene, CDR1 is LGHNA and CDR2 is YNFKEQ. This CDR3 has 16 amino acids. The CDR3 nucleotides are TGTGCCAGCAGCCAGCGGACTGGCGGCGGGTACAATGAGCAGTTCTTC. Amino acid sequence: CASSQRTGGGYNEQFF.

The V and J genes are TRBV6-1 and TRBJ2-3; 8 bases align to TRBD2. The trim removed 7 bases at V and 3 bases at J, leaving 6 bases unmatched. This CDR3 contains 14 residues. Per germline, CDR1 MNHNS and CDR2 SASEGT. CDR3 DNA sequence: TGTGCCAGCACTGGAGCGGGGGCGACAGATACGCAGTATTTT. Protein sequence: CASTGAGATDTQYF.

The genes are TRBV4-3 and TRBJ1-6; D call uncertain. The V end was cut by 1 base, the J end by 7 bases, with 11 bases between. Germline CDR1 and CDR2: LGHNA and YSLEER. CDR3 length equals 15 residues. The CDR3 sequence is CASSQAWTENSPLHF. CDR3 sequence (DNA): TGCGCCAGCAGCCAAGCGTGGACTGAGAATTCACCCCTCCACTTT.

The chain links TRBV5-6 to TRBJ2-3, with 8 bases aligning to TRBD2. CDR1 is SGHDT and CDR2 is YYEEEE in the germline V gene. J was trimmed by 3 bases and V by 8 bases; bases with no gene match: 8. The CDR3 contains 14 residues. CDR3 sequence: CASIREGLTDTQYF. In DNA form, the CDR3 reads TGTGCCAGTATCCGGGAGGGGCTTACAGATACGCAGTATTTT.

This clone was detected once. V and J are TRBV19 and TRBJ1-2; 8 bases align to TRBD1. The CDR3 has 16 residues. Losses at the gene ends were 6 bases for V and 0 bases for J; bases not matched to a gene: 9. Looked up from germline, CDR1 is LNHDA and CDR2 is SQIVND (reference sequence). CDR3 DNA sequence: TGTGCCAGTAGGCGGGCAGGGGGCTCCGCTAACTATGGCTACACCTTC. Translating it yields CASRRAGGSANYGYTF. Based on the CDR3 plus reference TRBV19 and TRBJ1-2, the full variable domain is DGGITQSPKYLFRKEGQNVTLSCEQNLNHDAMYWYRQDPGQGLRLIYYSQIVNDFQKGDIAEGYSVSREKKESFPLTVTSAQKNPTAFYLCASRRAGGSANYGYTFGSGTRLTVV.

V and J are TRBV6-5 and TRBJ2-7; 7 bases fit TRBD1. The CDR3 contains 15 residues. Germline V CDR1 and CDR2: MNHEY, SVGAGI. V lost 0 bases, J lost 2 bases, and 4 bases stayed unmatched. As DNA, the CDR3 is TGTGCCAGCAGTTACTCGGAGACAGGGACCTACGAGCAGTACTTC. This gives the protein CASSYSETGTYEQYF.

This clone was observed a single time. In nucleotides, the CDR3 is TGTGCCAGCAGCTTAGGGACGACAGGGAACTATAATTCACCCCTCCACTTT. Its translation is CASSLGTTGNYNSPLHF. This sequence joins TRBV7-9 and TRBJ1-6; TRBD1 matches 7 bases. The CDR3 extends over 17 amino acids. Trimming cost V 1 base and J 3 bases; bases outside gene matches: 6. Germline V gene data show CDR1 as SEHNR and CDR2 as FQNEAQ (reference sequence).

The V and J genes are TRBV29-1 and TRBJ2-3; D perhaps matches TRBD2 (6 bases). V lost 5 bases and J 2 bases, leaving 14 bases between the germline ends. Per germline, CDR1 SQVTM and CDR2 ANQGSEA. This CDR3 contains 14 residues. The CDR3 region is CSVYGGELTDTQYF. The CDR3 DNA sequence: TGCAGCGTTTACGGCGGGGAGCTCACAGATACGCAGTATTTT.

V gene TRBV6-1 combines with J gene TRBJ1-5; 10 bases line up with TRBD1. CDR1 is MNHNS, CDR2 SASEGT, per germline. The junction had 2 bases not matched to a gene; V was cut back by 7 bases and J by 2 bases. This CDR3 has 14 amino acids. CDR3 loop: CASNDRGRNQPQHF. The CDR3 coding sequence is TGTGCCAGCAATGACAGGGGGCGCAATCAGCCCCAGCATTTT.

The chain carries TRBV5-1 and TRBJ2-5; 8 bases are a match to TRBD1. The J call may be wrong; the DNA end is better matched by TRBJ2-7. CDR1 and CDR2 (germline): SGHRS, YFSETQ. The CDR3 is 16 residues long. CDR3 in DNA: TGCGCCAGCAGGATTGCAGGGGGCCTCCTCTCCTACGAGCAGTACTTC. Translating gives CASRIAGGLLSYEQYF.

The J gene is TRBJ1-1, the V gene TRBV18; 8 bases map to TRBD1. Germline CDR1 reads KGHSH; CDR2 reads LQKENI. The CDR3 has 14 residues. V lost 3 bases, J lost 3 bases, and 3 bases stayed unmatched. DNA for the CDR3: TGTGCCAGCTCACCCAAGGACAGGGACACTGAAGCTTTCTTT. It yields the protein CASSPKDRDTEAFF.

The genes are TRBV7-6 and TRBJ1-3; D remains ambiguous. V lost 1 base and J 1 base, leaving 8 bases between the germline ends. CDR1 and CDR2 (germline): SGHVS, FNYEAQ. The length of the CDR3 is 15 residues. CDR3 sequence: CASSLGVLSGNTIYF. CDR3 nucleotide sequence: TGTGCCAGCAGCTTAGGAGTCCTGTCTGGAAACACCATATATTTT.

The rearrangement uses TRBV6-5 and TRBJ2-3; D may be TRBD1 (6 bases). The CDR3 has 15 amino acids. With 5 bases removed from V and 0 bases from J, the gap between germline ends came to 12 bases. Germline CDR1 and CDR2: MNHEY and SVGAGI. The CDR3 DNA sequence: TGTGCCAGCAGTCGGACAGTACCTAGCACAGATACGCAGTATTTT. It yields the protein CASSRTVPSTDTQYF.

This clone showed up just a few times. The gene calls are TRBV29-1 and TRBJ1-2, with D possibly being TRBD1 (6 bases). CDR3 length: 12 amino acids. V was pared by 4 bases and J by 0 bases, with 6 bases between. Germline loops: CDR1 SQVTM, CDR2 ANQGSEA. The CDR3 DNA sequence: TGCAGCGTTGGGACAGCTAACTATGGCTACACCTTC. Residues: CSVGTANYGYTF.

V and J are TRBV2 and TRBJ1-2, with D possibly TRBD1 on 5 matching bases. The CDR3 has 13 residues. CDR1 is SNHLY, CDR2 FYNNEI, per germline. V lost 7 bases, J lost 6 bases, and 15 bases lay in between. The CDR3 nucleotides read TGTGCCAGCAAACTGGGACGGGAGAATGGCTACACCTTC. It encodes CASKLGRENGYTF.

The chain is built from TRBV13 and TRBJ2-1, with 8 bases matching TRBD1. V gave up 4 bases and J gave up 7 bases; unmatched junction bases: 6. The germline V gene has CDR1 PRHDT and CDR2 FYEKMQ (reference sequence). The CDR3 sequence is 14 residues long. CDR3 DNA sequence: TGTGCCAGCAGCTACCGGACAGGGTCAAATGAGCAGTTCTTC. It encodes CASSYRTGSNEQFF.

The genes are TRBV13 and TRBJ2-4; 8 bases line up with TRBD1. V shed 3 bases, J shed 3 bases, and the junction held 7 bases outside the gene matches. The CDR3 totals 16 residues. Germline assignment: CDR1 PRHDT and CDR2 FYEKMQ (reference sequence). The CDR3 region is CASSFGTGTGKNIQYF. As DNA, the CDR3 is TGTGCCAGCAGCTTCGGGACCGGGACAGGCAAAAACATTCAGTACTTC.

The chain uses TRBV4-3 and TRBJ1-2, with TRBD1 identical over 7 bases. V trimming: 1 base; J trimming: 5 bases; junction bases outside the gene matches: 13. The CDR3 sequence is 17 residues long. Per germline, CDR1 LGHNA and CDR2 YSLEER. CDR3 sequence (DNA): TGCGCCAGCAGCCAAGTGGGCCACAGGGGCGATAGGTATGGCTACACCTTC. The encoded protein is CASSQVGHRGDRYGYTF.

This clone was observed a single time. J is TRBJ2-1 and V is TRBV6-6; D possibly corresponds to TRBD1 (5 bases). Germline values: CDR1 MNHNY, CDR2 SVGAGI (reference sequence). Trimming left V 7 bases short and J 0 bases short, with 10 bases between. This CDR3 region has 14 residues. CDR3 nucleotide sequence: TGTGCCAGCAAGGCAGGGAACTCCTACAATGAGCAGTTCTTC. It yields the protein CASKAGNSYNEQFF.

The CDR3 coding sequence is TGTGCCAGCAGCTCACAGGGCTTCTTGAAGGCCGGGGAGCTGTTTTTT. Translated, it gives CASSSQGFLKAGELFF. The rearrangement joins TRBV7-2 to TRBJ2-2, with a tentative D call TRBD1 (6 bases). Germline CDR1 and CDR2: SGHTA and FQGNSA. Trimming shortened V by 4 bases and J by 6 bases, and 18 bases separated the two germline ends. The CDR3 runs 16 residues.

The table lists this clone with a few counts. The same CDR3 can be traced to other DNA sequences in this sample. The chain has TRBV6-1 and TRBJ2-7; 7 positions agree with TRBD1. V dropped 3 bases and J dropped 2; count of bases not matched to a gene: 4. The CDR3 loop spans 14 amino acids. CDR1 MNHNS and CDR2 SASEGT come from the germline V gene. CDR3 coding DNA: TGTGCCAGCAGTGAGACAGGGCGGACCTACGAGCAGTACTTC. Encoded protein: CASSETGRTYEQYF.

The genes are TRBV5-6 and TRBJ1-6; D is uncertain. CDR1 is SGHDT and CDR2 is YYEEEE in the germline V gene. The CDR3 covers 12 residues. V was shortened by 0 bases and J by 10 bases, with 5 bases between the two germline ends. CDR3 protein: CASSLVASPLHF. The DNA of the CDR3 is TGTGCCAGCAGCTTGGTGGCATCACCCCTCCACTTT.

The rearrangement joins TRBV6-6 to TRBJ2-1; possibly TRBD2 for D (6 bases). The CDR3 loop spans 15 amino acids. Germline CDR1 is MNHNY and CDR2 is SVGAGI (reference sequence). The V and J ends lost 2 bases and 8 bases respectively, with 16 bases between them. The CDR3 sequence: CASSYGRGRGYEQFF. CDR3 DNA sequence: TGTGCCAGCAGTTACGGGCGGGGCCGTGGGTATGAGCAGTTCTTC.

The chain employs TRBV29-1 and TRBJ2-3, with 7 bases matching TRBD2. The germline CDR1 and CDR2 sequences are SQVTM and ANQGSEA. This CDR3 comprises 15 residues. V trimming: 1 base; J trimming: 3 bases; junction bases outside the gene matches: 7. The CDR3 here is CSVEGDGGGTDTQYF. The CDR3, as DNA: TGCAGCGTTGAAGGTGACGGCGGGGGAACAGATACGCAGTATTTT.

J is TRBJ2-3 and V is TRBV23-1, with 7 bases lining up with TRBD1. Being an ORF, TRBV23-1 has a function that is uncertain. The junction had 3 bases not matched to a gene; V was cut back by 5 bases and J by 4 bases. The CDR3 totals 13 residues. CDR3 in amino acids: CASSWTGPDTQYF. CDR3 nucleotides: TGCGCCAGCAGTTGGACAGGCCCAGATACGCAGTATTTT.

This clone occurred a few times. The chain is built from TRBV19 and TRBJ1-5; TRBD1 matches at 12 bases. Trimming cost V 10 bases and J 4 bases; bases outside gene matches: 5. Germline V lookup: CDR1 LNHDA, CDR2 SQIVND (reference sequence). This CDR3 spans 14 amino acids. CDR3 nucleotide sequence: TGTGCCACCAAGGGACAGGGGGCGAATCAGCCCCAGCATTTT. Its translation is CATKGQGANQPQHF.

V and J are TRBV9 and TRBJ1-2; D not resolved. Germline V lookup: CDR1 SGDLS, CDR2 YYNGEE. This CDR3 spans 12 amino acids. Trimming left V 3 bases short and J 4 bases short, with 7 bases between. The CDR3 here is CASSDSTYGYTF. Written as DNA, the CDR3 is TGTGCCAGCAGCGACTCTACCTATGGCTACACCTTC. The full variable domain, completed using reference TRBV9 and TRBJ1-2, is DSGVTQTPKHLITATGQRVTLRCSPRSGDLSVYWYQQSLDQGLQFLIQYYNGEERAKGNILERFSAQQFPDLHSELNLSSLELGDSALYFCASSDSTYGYTFGSGTRLTVV.

This chain uses TRBV5-6 with TRBJ1-2; TRBD1 matches at 8 bases. Germline CDR1 reads SGHDT; CDR2 reads YYEEEE. CDR3 length: 12 residues. V lost 4 bases, J lost 7 bases, and 3 bases stayed unmatched. In DNA form, the CDR3 reads TGTGCCAGCAGCGGGACAGGTAGTGGCTACACCTTC. Its protein is CASSGTGSGYTF. Full variable domain (remainder filled in from reference TRBV5-6 and TRBJ1-2): DAGVTQSPTHLIKTRGQQVTLRCSPKSGHDTVSWYQQALGQGPQFIFQYYEEEERQRGNFPDRFSGHQFPNYSSELNVNALLLGDSALYLCASSGTGSGYTFGSGTRLTVV.